This T cell receptor beta chain was obtained from a study of blood T cell repertoires in COVID-19. Study background: Some COVID-19 samples were acute and others convalescent; all came from the United States, Italy and Spain. PBMCs, B-cell-depleted T cells, or T cells were the source of the cDNA or gDNA that made up the material.

TCRdb keeps only in-frame clones here, not all; method: immunoSEQ multiplex PCR. The sample lists tens of thousands of clones, 60% to 80% occurring once. What was sequenced was peripheral blood. The clonotype was recovered from a man aged 65 to 79 with COVID-19, enrolled during active disease.

The CDR3 loop reads CASSTRQGRGYTF. Here the CDR3 DNA reads TGTGCCAGCAGCACTCGACAGGGCCGCGGCTACACCTTC. The chain couples TRBV5-6 to TRBJ1-2, with TRBD1 matching over 7 bases. CDR1 is SGHDT and CDR2 is YYEEEE in the germline V gene. The CDR3 covers 13 residues. V shed 4 bases, J shed 8 bases, and the junction held 8 bases outside the gene matches.